This TCR beta chain was observed in a study of metastatic and nonmetastatic thyroid tumors. Across the whole study: Peripheral blood and tumor or nodule samples from malignant and benign thyroid patients were compared. Overall study results and limits: Significantly greater TCR beta diversity was reportedly found in malignant thyroid tumors than in benign nodules (in blood and tumor).

The CDR3 totals 16 residues. V lost 6 bases, J lost 7 bases, and 23 bases lay in between. Germline CDR1 is MNHNS and CDR2 is SASEGT. Thyroid surgery was preceded by no treatment in any patient. Methods used by the authors: Clinicopathological groups differed in CDR3, with these differences serving to build a distant-metastasis classifier for papillary thyroid cancer. Via MiXCR, TCRdb re-called the PCR reads. These V and J calls are TCRdb output, not the study's own analysis. Of roughly 65,000 clones listed, about 14% are singletons. With regard to this clone: The antigen is unknown.

This sequence joins TRBV6-1 and TRBJ2-3; possible D gene TRBD2, 6 bases. The TCR originated in a male donor with papillary thyroid cancer or a benign thyroid nodule (not recorded which). Some clones in this sample may be carry-over from other donors' samples. Sequenced input: blood. CDR3 in amino acids: CASSPAVVGGRNTQYF. CDR3 coding DNA: TGTGCCAGCAGCCCCGCCGTGGTGGGAGGAAGAAATACGCAGTATTTT.